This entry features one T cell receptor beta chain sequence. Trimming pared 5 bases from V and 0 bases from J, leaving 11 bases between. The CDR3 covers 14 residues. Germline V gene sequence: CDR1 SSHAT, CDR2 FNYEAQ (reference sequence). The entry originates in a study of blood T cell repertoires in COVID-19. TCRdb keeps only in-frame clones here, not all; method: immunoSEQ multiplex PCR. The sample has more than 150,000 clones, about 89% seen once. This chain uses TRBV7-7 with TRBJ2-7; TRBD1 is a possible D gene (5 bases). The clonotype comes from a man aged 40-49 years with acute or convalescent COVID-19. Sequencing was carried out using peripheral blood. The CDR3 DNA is TGTGCCAGCAGCCTAGACAGCACCTCCTACGAGCAGTACTTC. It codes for CASSLDSTSYEQYF.